A single T cell receptor (beta chain) is shown here with its context. Its antigen is unidentified. In each case, RNA was isolated and then reverse transcribed into cDNA as the sequencing template. The repertoire was sequenced with immunoSEQ multiplex PCR; TCRdb's copy has only in-frame clones and lacks some. The sample lists 200,000 to 250,000 clones, 50% to 60% seen once, with about 1.6% in the top ten. The record originates from a study of CD8+ T cells in alopecia areata. Study-wide results and caveats: Scalp clonality and expanded CD8+ clones among the top 100 fell significantly with tofacitinib.

The CDR3 runs to 13 residues. Germline V gives CDR1 SNHLY, CDR2 FYNNEI. With 7 bases removed from V and 0 bases from J, the gap between germline ends came to 10 bases. The treatment: oral pan-JAK inhibitor, 5-10 mg twice daily. The receptor comes from a human donor with alopecia areata. The sample was CD4+ T cells sorted from blood, taken at week 4, from a patient treated with tofacitinib. The V gene is TRBV2, the J gene TRBJ2-7; D ambiguous. The CDR3 here is CASMDFSSYEQYF. For the CDR3, the DNA is TGTGCCAGCATGGATTTTTCCTCCTACGAGCAGTACTTC.